The 19 T cell receptor beta chains given below trace back to one sample, sequenced in a study of Tregs in tolerant kidney transplant recipients. TCRdb's copy holds only in-frame clones and misses some; the assay was immunoSEQ multiplex PCR. The sample contains tens of thousands of clones, less than 90% of which appear only once. Sequencing was done on a sample of CD4+ T cells from blood. The source is a human donor in good health.

This rearrangement joins TRBV6-1 to TRBJ1-2; TRBD1 is a possible D gene (6 bases). CDR3 length: 14 residues. V gave up 5 bases and J gave up 3 bases, with 13 bases separating them. Germline CDR1 reads MNHNS; CDR2 reads SASEGT. The CDR3 is CASSLTGTDYGYTF. The CDR3 DNA sequence: TGTGCCAGCAGTCTAACAGGGACTGACTATGGCTACACCTTC.

The V call is TRBV7-2, the J call TRBJ1-1, with a possible D match to TRBD1 (5 bases). The CDR3 is made up of 16 amino acids. Trimming shortened V by 7 bases and J by 5 bases, and 23 bases separated the two germline ends. Germline V gene sequence: CDR1 SGHTA, CDR2 FQGNSA. CDR3 bases: TGTGCCAGCACTTCCGGGGGTCTTAAGAGATGGACTGAAGCTTTCTTT. Residues: CASTSGGLKRWTEAFF.

The V call is TRBV30, the J call TRBJ1-4; TRBD1 is a possible D gene (5 bases). V was cut by 4 bases and J by 8 bases, with 14 bases left in between. This CDR3 contains 13 residues. CDR1 GTSNPN and CDR2 SVGIG come from the germline V gene (reference sequence). Written as DNA, the CDR3 is TGTGCCTGGAACACAGGTTTTAACGAAAAACTGTTTTTT. Translated, it gives CAWNTGFNEKLFF.

The DNA of the CDR3 is TGTGCCAGCAGCTTAGAGGGGCAAGGGAGCTCCTATAATTCACCCCTCCACTTT. Translated: CASSLEGQGSSYNSPLHF. V and J are TRBV7-2 and TRBJ1-6; the D gene is possibly TRBD1 (5 bases). In germline, CDR1 is SGHTA, CDR2 FQGNSA. V gave up 1 base and J gave up 0 bases, with 13 bases separating them. CDR3 length: 18 residues.

V and J are TRBV7-3 and TRBJ2-3, with D unclear. Trimming took 4 bases from V and 0 from J, leaving 5 bases between them. The CDR3 runs 13 residues. Germline V gene lookup returns CDR1 SGHTA and CDR2 FQGTGA. DNA for the CDR3: TGTGCCAGCAGCTCCTCTAGCACAGATACGCAGTATTTT. Its protein product is CASSSSSTDTQYF.

This clone turned up a few times. The rearrangement joins TRBV18 to TRBJ1-5; tentative D call: TRBD1 (5 bases). Trimming took 4 bases from V and 6 from J, leaving 10 bases between them. The V gene's germline CDR1 is KGHSH and CDR2 LQKENI. The length of the CDR3 is 13 residues. This CDR3 is CASSLRGGQPQHF. CDR3 nucleotide sequence: TGTGCCAGCTCACTCCGCGGGGGTCAGCCCCAGCATTTT.

The chain combines TRBV10-3 with TRBJ2-4; a possible D gene is TRBD1 (6 bases). Trimming took off 3 bases at V and 9 bases at J, with 15 bases between the two ends. Germline CDR1 reads ENHRY; CDR2 reads SYGVKD. The CDR3 length is 14 residues. CDR3 region: CAISEETGNSIQYF. For the CDR3, the DNA is TGTGCCATCAGTGAAGAGACAGGTAACAGCATTCAGTACTTC.

V and J are TRBV15 and TRBJ1-5, with D uncertain. V was cut by 3 bases and J by 1 base, with 4 bases left in between. The CDR3 runs 13 residues. Germline loops: CDR1 LNHNV, CDR2 YYDKDF (reference sequence). CDR3 amino acids: CATSSRSNQPQHF. The CDR3 DNA reads as TGTGCCACCAGCAGTAGGAGCAATCAGCCCCAGCATTTT.

This chain uses TRBV29-1 with TRBJ1-2; the match to TRBD1 covers 7 bases. V lost 7 bases, J lost 3 bases, and 2 bases stayed unmatched. In germline, CDR1 is SQVTM, CDR2 ANQGSEA. The length of the CDR3 is 11 residues. The CDR3 sequence: CSGGQDYGYTF. The CDR3, as DNA: TGCAGCGGCGGACAGGACTATGGCTACACCTTC.

The genes are TRBV4-2 and TRBJ2-5; perhaps TRBD1 as D (5 bases). The CDR3 is 13 residues long. Germline V gives CDR1 LGHNA, CDR2 YNFKEQ. V lost 2 bases and J lost 5, with 9 bases in between. The CDR3 DNA follows: TGTGCCAGCAGCCAAAGGGGATCCGAGACCCAGTACTTC. Translated, it gives CASSQRGSETQYF.

The chain couples TRBV7-2 to TRBJ2-4; D is possibly TRBD2 (7 bases). Germline values: CDR1 SGHTA, CDR2 FQGNSA. V shed 4 bases and J shed 7 bases, with 11 bases lying between them. The CDR3 sequence is 13 residues long. This CDR3 reads CASSSEGGNIQYF. DNA for the CDR3: TGTGCCAGCAGCTCAGAGGGGGGGAACATTCAGTACTTC.

J is TRBJ2-7 and V is TRBV21-1; the D call TRBD1 from the table was never checked on the DNA. TRBV21-1 is labeled a pseudogene. CDR3 length equals 12 residues. CDR3 sequence reads: CASTPDRERQYF. In DNA, the CDR3 is TGTGCCAGCACCCCAGACAGGGAAAGACAGTACTTC.

The CDR3 nucleotides read TGTGCCAGCAGTGAAGATCCAGAGAGCGGGAATACGCAGTATTTT. Its translation: CASSEDPESGNTQYF. The chain uses TRBV6-1 and TRBJ2-3; TRBD2 matches 7 bases. The CDR3 runs to 15 residues. The junction had 8 bases not matched to a gene; V was cut back by 1 base and J by 7 bases. Looked up from germline, CDR1 is MNHNS and CDR2 is SASEGT.

CDR3: CASSQIPSYGYTF. The CDR3 region has the DNA TGCGCCAGCAGCCAAATCCCGTCCTATGGCTACACCTTC. The chain links TRBV4-1 to TRBJ1-2; D is unresolved. This CDR3 comprises 13 residues. The ends were cut back, 2 bases at V and 4 bases at J, with 8 bases in the middle. CDR1 and CDR2 (germline): MGHRA, YSYEKL.

The chain combines TRBV11-2 with TRBJ2-3, with 12 bases that match TRBD2. Germline trimming cut 4 bases from V and 5 bases from J; bases unmatched to any gene: 4. This CDR3 contains 15 residues. CDR1 and CDR2 (germline): SGHAT, FQNNGV. The CDR3 protein is CASSYLAGGIDTQYF. As DNA, the CDR3 is TGTGCCAGCAGCTACCTAGCGGGGGGGATAGATACGCAGTATTTT.

Concerning this clone itself: Distinct nucleotide sequences in the sample also encode this CDR3. The chain links TRBV7-2 to TRBJ2-3; D gene ambiguous. The germline gives CDR1 SGHTA, CDR2 FQGNSA. The CDR3 runs to 11 residues. Trimming shortened V by 0 bases and J by 5 bases, and 0 bases separated the two germline ends. The CDR3 is CASSLADTQYF. The CDR3 DNA sequence: TGTGCCAGCAGCTTAGCAGATACGCAGTATTTT.

This sequence joins TRBV6-4 and TRBJ2-3; 12 positions agree with TRBD2. V lost 6 bases, J lost 0 bases, and 4 bases stayed unmatched. The CDR3 loop spans 16 amino acids. Germline V gene data show CDR1 as MRHNA and CDR2 as SNTAGT. The DNA of the CDR3 is TGTGCCAGCAGCCTGACTAGCGGGGGTAGCACAGATACGCAGTATTTT. This sequence encodes CASSLTSGGSTDTQYF.

V gene TRBV7-2 combines with J gene TRBJ2-1; TRBD1 or TRBD2 may be the D gene (5 bases each). The CDR3 has 15 residues. Trimming took off 5 bases at V and 5 bases at J, with 16 bases between the two ends. Germline assignment: CDR1 SGHTA and CDR2 FQGNSA. CDR3 DNA sequence: TGTGCCAGCAGCGGCCGCTGGGGGTGGGACAATGAGCAGTTCTTC. Protein product: CASSGRWGWDNEQFF.

The J gene is TRBJ2-1, the V gene TRBV12-5; D possibly corresponds to TRBD1 (6 bases). This CDR3 comprises 13 residues. Between the trimmed V and J ends, which lost 7 bases and 5 bases, there was a span of 12 bases. Germline V CDR1 and CDR2: LGHNT, FRNRAP. The CDR3 region is CASAPGQHNEQFF. Here the CDR3 DNA reads TGTGCTAGTGCCCCTGGACAGCACAATGAGCAGTTCTTC.